This T cell receptor (beta chain) was found in a study of blood T cell repertoires in COVID-19. The wider study: Sample material is recorded as cDNA or gDNA derived from T cells, B-cell-depleted T cells, or PBMCs.

Only one count was recorded for this clone. The CDR3 runs to 20 residues. The trim removed 5 bases at V and 2 bases at J, leaving 17 bases unmatched. Germline V gene data show CDR1 as LGHDT and CDR2 as YNNKEL (reference sequence). TCRdb's table, derived via immunoSEQ multiplex PCR, lists solely in-frame clones and lacks some. Found here are 200,000 to 300,000 clones, 65% to 90% of them singletons; the top ten hold under 2.5%. The TCR comes from a man aged 30 to 45 with active or convalescent COVID-19. The chain couples TRBV3-1 (or the pseudogene TRBV3-2) to TRBJ2-7, with 14 bases fitting TRBD2. Sequencing was done on a sample of peripheral blood. The chain's CDR3 is CASSTTGTSGGRDAPYEQYF. The CDR3 bases are TGTGCCAGCAGCACCACAGGGACTAGCGGGGGCCGGGACGCTCCCTACGAGCAGTACTTC.